This T cell receptor beta chain was recovered during a study of response to subunit inactivated influenza vaccine. Each CDR3 protein gets one entry after TCRdb re-called the RT-PCR reads with MiXCR. The sample carries about 780,000 distinct CDR3 sequences, around 18% recorded once. Germline V lookup: CDR1 MNHEY, CDR2 SVGAGI. V gave up 2 bases and J gave up 10 bases, with 12 bases separating them. The length of the CDR3 is 14 residues. This chain links TRBV6-5 with TRBJ1-6; D gene ambiguous. The sequenced sample was PBMCs from blood, obtained roughly 5 days after vaccination. This receptor was obtained from a man in his fifties or sixties who received an inactivated influenza vaccine. The CDR3 spells CASSYRPQGSPLHF. CDR3 in DNA: TGTGCCAGCAGTTACCGACCCCAAGGCTCACCCCTCCACTTT.